This is a list of T cell receptor beta chains from one sample in a study of blood T cells in healthy people across ages. MiXCR, applied by TCRdb to the 5' RACE reads, yields one record per CDR3 protein. The sample lists more than 650,000 distinct CDR3 sequences, 20% to 30% occurring once. In addition, the sample was reused for a study of T cells of mothers and their children.

What was sequenced was blood. Receptors originate from a boy younger than 18 in good health. The CDR3 runs from the conserved cysteine through the conserved F or W. A D gene is named only where the DNA matches it firmly. Not every row has a clone size; where given, it reads once, few, many or a size class.

J: TRBJ2-4
size: few
D: -
V: TRBV9
CDR3: CASSGVDFVTKNIQYF
DNA: TGTGCCAGCAGCGGAGTAGATTTTGTAACCAAAAACATTCAGTACTTC

J: TRBJ2-1
size: -
D: -
V: TRBV5-1
CDR3: CASSLVAQTSYNEQFF
DNA: TGCGCCAGCAGCTTGGTTGCACAAACCTCCTACAATGAGCAGTTCTTC

J: TRBJ1-2
size: -
D: -
V: TRBV20-1
CDR3: CSAGHYGYTF
DNA: TGCAGTGCTGGACATTATGGCTACACCTTC

J: TRBJ2-1
size: -
D: -
V: TRBV7-9
CDR3: CAGGEQFF
DNA: TGTGCAGGGGGGGAGCAGTTCTTC

J: TRBJ2-7
size: -
D: -
V: TRBV24-1
CDR3: CAISDTQGREQYF
DNA: TGTGCCATCAGTGATACCCAGGGAAGGGAGCAGTACTTC

J: TRBJ1-4
size: -
D: -
V: TRBV28
CDR3: CASKETSGKLFF
DNA: TGTGCCAGCAAGGAAACCTCCGGGAAACTGTTTTTT

J: TRBJ2-1
size: few
D: -
V: TRBV5-5
CDR3: CASMGGTGQFF
DNA: TGTGCCAGCATGGGGGGCACAGGTCAGTTCTTC

J: TRBJ1-2
size: -
D: TRBD1
V: TRBV9
CDR3: CASSVVCGTGSNYGYTF
DNA: TGTGCCAGCAGCGTAGTTTGCGGGACAGGGTCTAACTATGGCTACACCTTC

J: TRBJ2-5
size: -
D: TRBD1
V: TRBV5-4
CDR3: CAGSLPTGGGETQYF
DNA: TGTGCCGGCAGCTTACCCACAGGGGGAGGAGAGACCCAGTACTTC

J: TRBJ2-1
size: few
D: -
V: TRBV2
CDR3: CASSEDSSSYNEQFF
DNA: TGTGCCAGCAGTGAAGACTCCAGCTCCTACAATGAGCAGTTCTTC

J: TRBJ2-7
size: -
D: TRBD2
V: TRBV28
CDR3: CASSPRGKRGAYEQYF
DNA: TGTGCCAGCAGTCCTCGAGGGAAGCGGGGGGCTTACGAGCAGTACTTC

J: TRBJ2-1
size: -
D: -
V: TRBV11-2
CDR3: CASSLVQGMGNEQFF
DNA: TGTGCCAGCAGCTTAGTGCAGGGAATGGGGAATGAGCAGTTCTTC

J: TRBJ2-5
size: few
D: TRBD2
V: TRBV4-2
CDR3: CASSQVSLAGGETQYF
DNA: TGTGCCAGCAGCCAAGTTTCTTTAGCGGGGGGCGAGACCCAGTACTTC

J: TRBJ2-5
size: -
D: -
V: TRBV5-5
CDR3: CASTPGALQETQYF
DNA: TGTGCCAGCACCCCCGGCGCGTTGCAAGAGACCCAGTACTTC

J: TRBJ1-2
size: once
D: TRBD1
V: TRBV29-1
CDR3: CSVESGQVYGYTF
DNA: TGCAGCGTTGAGTCGGGACAGGTCTATGGCTACACCTTC

J: TRBJ1-4
size: few
D: -
V: TRBV12-3/TRBV12-4
CDR3: CASRQQGTNEKLFF
DNA: TGTGCCAGCAGGCAACAGGGAACTAATGAAAAACTGTTTTTT

J: TRBJ2-4
size: few
D: -
V: TRBV2
CDR3: CASSELWGRLAKNIQYF
DNA: TGTGCCAGCAGCGAGCTTTGGGGCCGCTTAGCCAAAAACATTCAGTACTTC

J: TRBJ2-6
size: -
D: -
V: TRBV5-1
CDR3: CASSLVGGNSGANVLTF
DNA: TGCGCCAGCAGCTTGGTGGGGGGTAACTCTGGGGCCAACGTCCTGACTTTC

J: TRBJ2-5
size: few
D: -
V: TRBV21-1
CDR3: CASSPQGGRLQETQYF
DNA: TGTGCCAGCAGCCCCCAGGGCGGCAGGCTCCAAGAGACCCAGTACTTC

J: TRBJ1-3
size: few
D: TRBD1
V: TRBV20-1
CDR3: CSARDLDRGAGNTIYF
DNA: TGCAGTGCTAGAGATCTAGACAGGGGTGCTGGAAACACCATATATTTT

J: TRBJ2-1
size: -
D: TRBD2
V: TRBV12-5
CDR3: CASGLSGAKGEQFF
DNA: TGTGCTAGTGGTTTAAGCGGGGCAAAAGGGGAGCAGTTCTTC

J: TRBJ2-5
size: -
D: -
V: TRBV5-1
CDR3: CASSLEVVSQETQYF
DNA: TGCGCCAGCAGCTTGGAGGTCGTCAGCCAAGAGACCCAGTACTTC

J: TRBJ2-5
size: many
D: -
V: TRBV18
CDR3: CASYGGLGETQYF
DNA: TGTGCCAGCTACGGTGGTCTGGGAGAGACCCAGTACTTC